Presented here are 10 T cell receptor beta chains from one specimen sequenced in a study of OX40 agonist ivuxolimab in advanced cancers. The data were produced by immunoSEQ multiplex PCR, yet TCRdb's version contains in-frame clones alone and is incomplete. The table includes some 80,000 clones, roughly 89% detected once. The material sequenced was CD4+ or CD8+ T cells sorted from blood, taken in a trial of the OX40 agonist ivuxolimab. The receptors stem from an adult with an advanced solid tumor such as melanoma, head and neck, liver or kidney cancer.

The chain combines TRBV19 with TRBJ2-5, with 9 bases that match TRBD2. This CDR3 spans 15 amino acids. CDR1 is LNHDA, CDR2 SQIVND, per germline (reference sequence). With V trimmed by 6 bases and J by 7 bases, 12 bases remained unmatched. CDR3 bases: TGTGCCAGTAGCCACGGACTAGCGTGGCCCAGGACCCAGTACTTC. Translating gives CASSHGLAWPRTQYF.

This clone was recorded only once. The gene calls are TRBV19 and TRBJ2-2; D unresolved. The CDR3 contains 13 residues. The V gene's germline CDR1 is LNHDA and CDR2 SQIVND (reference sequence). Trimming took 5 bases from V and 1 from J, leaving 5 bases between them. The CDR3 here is CASSGQNTGELFF. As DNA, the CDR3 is TGTGCCAGTAGTGGCCAGAACACCGGGGAGCTGTTTTTT.

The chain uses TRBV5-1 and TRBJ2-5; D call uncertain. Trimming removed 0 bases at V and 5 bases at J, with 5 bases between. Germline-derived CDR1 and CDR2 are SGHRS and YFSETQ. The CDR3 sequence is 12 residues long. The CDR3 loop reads CASSLESETQYF. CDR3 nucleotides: TGCGCCAGCAGCTTGGAGAGTGAGACCCAGTACTTC. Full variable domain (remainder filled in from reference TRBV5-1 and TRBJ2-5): KAGVTQTPRYLIKTRGQQVTLSCSPISGHRSVSWYQQTPGQGLQFLFEYFSETQRNKGNFPGRFSGRQFSNSRSEMNVSTLELGDSALYLCASSLESETQYFGPGTRLLVL.

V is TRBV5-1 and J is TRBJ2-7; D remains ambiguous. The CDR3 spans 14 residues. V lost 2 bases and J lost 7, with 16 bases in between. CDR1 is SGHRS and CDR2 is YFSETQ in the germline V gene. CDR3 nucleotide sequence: TGCGCCAGCAGCTTCGGATACCCAAATGAAGAGCAGTACTTC. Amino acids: CASSFGYPNEEQYF.

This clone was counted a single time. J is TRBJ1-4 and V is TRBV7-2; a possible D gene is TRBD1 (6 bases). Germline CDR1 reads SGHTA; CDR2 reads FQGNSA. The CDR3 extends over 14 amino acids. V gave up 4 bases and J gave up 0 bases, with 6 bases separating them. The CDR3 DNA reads TGTGCCAGCAGCTGGACAGCAACTAATGAAAAACTGTTTTTT. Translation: CASSWTATNEKLFF.

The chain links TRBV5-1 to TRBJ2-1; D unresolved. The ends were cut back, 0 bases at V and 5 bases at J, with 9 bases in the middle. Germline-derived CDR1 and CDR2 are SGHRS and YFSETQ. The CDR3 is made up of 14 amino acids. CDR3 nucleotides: TGCGCCAGCAGCTTGGGACTTGCCGACAATGAGCAGTTCTTC. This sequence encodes CASSLGLADNEQFF.

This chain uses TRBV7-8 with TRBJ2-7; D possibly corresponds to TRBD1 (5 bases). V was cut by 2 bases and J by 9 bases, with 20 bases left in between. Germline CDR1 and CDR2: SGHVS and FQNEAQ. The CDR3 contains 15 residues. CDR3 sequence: CASSLTTGQGQGQYF. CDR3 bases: TGTGCCAGCAGCTTAACAACCGGCCAGGGTCAGGGGCAGTACTTC.

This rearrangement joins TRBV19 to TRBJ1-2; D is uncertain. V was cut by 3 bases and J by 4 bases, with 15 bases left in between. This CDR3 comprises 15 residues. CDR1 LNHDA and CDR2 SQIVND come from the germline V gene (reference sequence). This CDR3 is CASSMDVRTPYGYTF. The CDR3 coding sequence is TGTGCCAGTAGTATGGATGTCCGGACGCCCTATGGCTACACCTTC.

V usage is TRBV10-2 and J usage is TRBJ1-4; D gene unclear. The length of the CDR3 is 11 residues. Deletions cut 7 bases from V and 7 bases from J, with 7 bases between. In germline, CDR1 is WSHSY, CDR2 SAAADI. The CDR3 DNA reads TGCGCCAGCAAGTTGGGTGAAAAACTGTTTTTT. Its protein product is CASKLGEKLFF.

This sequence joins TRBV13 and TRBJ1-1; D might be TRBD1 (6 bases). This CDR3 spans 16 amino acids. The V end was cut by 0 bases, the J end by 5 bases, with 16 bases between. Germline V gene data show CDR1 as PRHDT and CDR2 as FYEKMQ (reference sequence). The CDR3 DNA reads TGTGCCAGCAGCTTAGGCTCCGGGGGCGCGTTTACTGAAGCTTTCTTT. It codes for CASSLGSGGAFTEAFF. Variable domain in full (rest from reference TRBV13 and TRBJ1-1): AAGVIQSPRHLIKEKRETATLKCYPIPRHDTVYWYQQGPGQDPQFLISFYEKMQSDKGSIPDRFSAQQFSDYHSELNMSSLELGDSALYFCASSLGSGGAFTEAFFGQGTRLTVV.